Below are 4 T cell receptor beta chains sequenced from a single sample in a study of cytomegalovirus exposure and HLA in healthy donors. In the PCR, 60 Vbeta and 13 Jbeta primers were used. The data were produced by immunoSEQ multiplex PCR, yet TCRdb's version contains in-frame clones alone and is incomplete. This sample contains around 150,000 clones. Sequencing used PBMCs. All receptors derive from an older woman in good health and CMV-seronegative.

The V gene is TRBV6-5, the J gene TRBJ1-2; D gene ambiguous. Trimming stripped 5 bases from V and 3 bases from J, with 10 bases between. The CDR3 totals 13 residues. The V gene's germline CDR1 is MNHEY and CDR2 SVGAGI. CDR3 in amino acids: CASSVTAYYGYTF. The CDR3 DNA follows: TGTGCCAGCAGTGTAACAGCCTACTATGGCTACACCTTC.

The chain combines TRBV5-4 with TRBJ2-5; D is uncertain. The CDR3 is 14 amino acids. The germline V gene has CDR1 SGHNT and CDR2 YYREEE (reference sequence). V lost 0 bases and J lost 3, with 9 bases in between. The CDR3 loop reads CASSLGVVEETQYF. CDR3 nucleotides: TGTGCCAGCAGCTTGGGCGTAGTCGAAGAGACCCAGTACTTC. The whole variable domain, filled in from reference TRBV5-4 and TRBJ2-5, reads ETGVTQSPTHLIKTRGQQVTLRCSSQSGHNTVSWYQQALGQGPQFIFQYYREEENGRGNFPPRFSGLQFPNYSSELNVNALELDDSALYLCASSLGVVEETQYFGPGTRLLVL.

The CDR3 reads CASSSGLATDTQYF. Written as DNA, the CDR3 is TGTGCCAGCAGTTCCGGACTAGCAACAGATACGCAGTATTTT. The chain recombines TRBV7-3 with TRBJ2-3; 8 bases are a match to TRBD2. Germline-derived CDR1 and CDR2 are SGHTA and FQGTGA. The CDR3 is 14 amino acids. V lost 6 bases to trimming and J lost 3 bases; unmatched junction nucleotides: 5.

This chain links TRBV7-3 with TRBJ1-1; 8 bases match TRBD1. The CDR3 extends over 16 amino acids. From germline, CDR1 is SGHTA and CDR2 FQGTGA. The V segment lost 3 bases and the J segment 4 bases; nucleotides outside the gene matches: 10. In nucleotides, the CDR3 is TGTGCCAGCAGCTTCACCTACAGGGGGACGGGCACTGAAGCTTTCTTT. Translated: CASSFTYRGTGTEAFF. Supplemented by reference TRBV7-3 and TRBJ1-1, the full variable domain reads GAGVSQTPSNKVTEKGKYVELRCDPISGHTALYWYRQSLGQGPEFLIYFQGTGAADDSGLPNDRFFAVRPEGSVSTLKIQRTERGDSAVYLCASSFTYRGTGTEAFFGQGTRLTVV.